The 18 T cell receptor beta chains presented below share a single source sample, sequenced in a study of identical twins. TCRdb passed the 5' RACE reads through MiXCR, listing each CDR3 protein once. In the table there are about 530,000 distinct CDR3 sequences, about a fifth of which are singletons. The same data also went into a second study, on yellow fever vaccine responses in identical twins.

What was sequenced was CD4+ T cells sorted from blood. The receptors originated from a woman aged 18-29 years in good health.

The genes are TRBV5-1 and TRBJ2-1, with 7 bases fitting TRBD2. The germline V gene has CDR1 SGHRS and CDR2 YFSETQ. This CDR3 region has 14 residues. J was trimmed by 5 bases and V by 4 bases; bases with no gene match: 6. This CDR3 is CASSAGLLNNEQFF. DNA of the CDR3: TGCGCCAGCAGCGCGGGACTATTAAACAATGAGCAGTTCTTC.

The table lists this clonotype with a few counts. The J gene is TRBJ2-7, the V gene TRBV5-1, with D tentatively TRBD1 (5 bases). This CDR3 comprises 15 residues. Germline V gene sequence: CDR1 SGHRS, CDR2 YFSETQ. Trimming left V 0 bases short and J 0 bases short, with 10 bases between. CDR3 amino acids: CASSLASGRSYEQYF. CDR3 DNA sequence: TGCGCCAGCAGCTTGGCCTCAGGGCGCTCCTACGAGCAGTACTTC.

The chain carries TRBV6-5 and TRBJ2-2; 7 bases fit TRBD1. The length of the CDR3 is 17 residues. The V and J ends lost 2 bases and 1 base, in that order; junction bases with no gene match: 7. Germline V gene lookup returns CDR1 MNHEY and CDR2 SVGAGI. As DNA, the CDR3 is TGTGCCAGCAGTTACACTTGGACAGGAATGAACACCGGGGAGCTGTTTTTT. The encoded protein is CASSYTWTGMNTGELFF.

The chain carries TRBV5-1 and TRBJ2-1; 8 nucleotides line up with TRBD2. CDR1 and CDR2 from the germline V gene are SGHRS and YFSETQ. The V segment lost 4 bases and the J segment 9 bases; nucleotides outside the gene matches: 3. CDR3 length equals 12 residues. The CDR3 DNA follows: TGCGCCAGCAGCCCCAGCGGGAGTGAGCAGTTCTTC. As protein: CASSPSGSEQFF.

There are a few counts of this clonotype. The J gene is TRBJ1-4, the V gene TRBV5-4; TRBD1 matches at 10 bases. With 1 base clipped from V and 0 bases from J, the junction kept 3 bases outside the gene matches. Germline values: CDR1 SGHNT, CDR2 YYREEE (reference sequence). This CDR3 has 17 residues. The CDR3 bases are TGTGCCAGCAGCTTGTTGGGACAGGGGACAACTAATGAAAAACTGTTTTTT. This codes for CASSLLGQGTTNEKLFF.

This clonotype was observed a handful of times. V gene TRBV11-3 combines with J gene TRBJ2-1; no reliable D call. Trimming took 4 bases from V and 6 from J, leaving 16 bases between them. Germline CDR1 is SGHNT and CDR2 is YENEEA. CDR3 size: 15 residues. DNA of the CDR3: TGTGCCAGCAGCTCAAGGACCAGGTTGGTCAATGAGCAGTTCTTC. The encoded protein is CASSSRTRLVNEQFF. The variable domain in full, with the rest retrieved from reference TRBV11-3 and TRBJ2-1, is EAGVVQSPRYKIIEKKQPVAFWCNPISGHNTLYWYLQNLGQGPELLIRYENEEAVDDSQLPKDRFSAERLKGVDSTLKIQPAELGDSAVYLCASSSRTRLVNEQFFGPGTRLTVL.

The chain uses TRBV2 and TRBJ2-7, with 9 bases aligning to TRBD2. This CDR3 region has 14 residues. Germline trimming cut 5 bases from V and 5 bases from J; bases unmatched to any gene: 7. Per the germline V gene, CDR1 is SNHLY and CDR2 is FYNNEI. Written as DNA, the CDR3 is TGTGCCAGCAGTCTTGTCGCTAGCGGGAACGAGCAGTACTTC. Translation gives CASSLVASGNEQYF.

In its sample, this clonotype was seen a few times. The rearrangement joins TRBV10-3 to TRBJ2-2; 9 nucleotides line up with TRBD2. The V segment lost 4 bases and the J segment 1 base; nucleotides outside the gene matches: 1. CDR3 length equals 15 residues. Germline V lookup: CDR1 ENHRY, CDR2 SYGVKD. The CDR3 spells CAISATSGNTGELFF. DNA of the CDR3: TGTGCCATCAGTGCGACTAGCGGGAACACCGGGGAGCTGTTTTTT.

This clonotype occurred a few times. The chain links TRBV6-1 to TRBJ1-2; maybe TRBD1 (5 bases). The length of the CDR3 is 13 residues. V shed 6 bases and J shed 2 bases, with 10 bases lying between them. Germline V gene sequence: CDR1 MNHNS, CDR2 SASEGT. CDR3 region: CASRGDRNYGYTF. The CDR3 DNA reads as TGTGCCAGCAGGGGCGACAGAAACTATGGCTACACCTTC.

A few counts support this clonotype. This chain connects TRBV10-3 to TRBJ2-7, with TRBD1 matching over 8 bases. CDR1 is ENHRY and CDR2 is SYGVKD in the germline V gene. The V segment lost 5 bases and the J segment 3 bases; nucleotides outside the gene matches: 3. This CDR3 is 13 amino acids long. CDR3 nucleotide sequence: TGTGCCATCAGTCTGGACAGGGACTACGAGCAGTACTTC. It yields the protein CAISLDRDYEQYF.

The chain joins TRBV12-3 or TRBV12-4 to TRBJ2-2, with D perhaps matching TRBD2 (5 bases). Trimming stripped 7 bases from V and 6 bases from J, with 12 bases between. The CDR3 loop spans 13 amino acids. Here the CDR3 reads CASILGLAGELFF. DNA for the CDR3: TGTGCCAGCATACTAGGGCTTGCCGGGGAGCTGTTTTTT.

The sample holds a few counts of this clonotype. The DNA for the CDR3 is TGTGCCACCAGTGATAGACTAGCGGGGAACACAGATACGCAGTATTTT. As protein: CATSDRLAGNTDTQYF. The rearrangement joins TRBV24-1 to TRBJ2-3; 11 bases fit TRBD2. Trimming removed 3 bases from V and 2 bases from J; junction bases left unmatched: 3. Germline CDR1 reads KGHDR; CDR2 reads SFDVKD. CDR3 length: 16 residues.

The chain employs TRBV2 and TRBJ2-1; D possibly corresponds to TRBD1 (6 bases). CDR3 length: 13 residues. The V end was cut by 6 bases, the J end by 2 bases, with 8 bases between. CDR1 and CDR2 from the germline V gene are SNHLY and FYNNEI. CDR3 DNA: TGTGCCAGCAGGGGGGCAACCTACAATGAGCAGTTCTTC. Protein sequence: CASRGATYNEQFF. Drawing the rest from reference TRBV2 and TRBJ2-1, the complete variable domain is EPEVTQTPSHQVTQMGQEVILRCVPISNHLYFYWYRQILGQKVEFLVSFYNNEISEKSEIFDDQFSVERPDGSNFTLKIRSTKLEDSAMYFCASRGATYNEQFFGPGTRLTVL.

This chain links TRBV10-3 with TRBJ2-1, with D hard to call. Germline V lookup: CDR1 ENHRY, CDR2 SYGVKD. Trimming left V 7 bases short and J 8 bases short, with 9 bases between. The CDR3 runs 11 residues. Written as DNA, the CDR3 is TGTGCCATCACGAACCGGGATGAGCAGTTCTTC. It codes for CAITNRDEQFF.

The sample holds a few counts of this clonotype. This chain links TRBV27 with TRBJ1-6; TRBD1 agrees at 7 bases. Trimming removed 3 bases from V and 1 base from J; junction bases left unmatched: 9. Germline values: CDR1 MNHEY, CDR2 SMNVEV (reference sequence). The CDR3 contains 18 residues. The CDR3 sequence: CASSFSPGGGSYNSPLHF. The CDR3 DNA is TGTGCCAGCAGTTTTTCCCCAGGGGGTGGGTCCTATAATTCACCCCTCCACTTT.

This clonotype was seen only a few times. The chain carries TRBV5-6 and TRBJ1-6, with D possibly TRBD1 on 5 matching bases. CDR1 and CDR2 from the germline V gene are SGHDT and YYEEEE. Between the trimmed V and J ends, which lost 6 bases and 7 bases, there was a span of 8 bases. The CDR3 has 12 residues. The CDR3 nucleotides are TGTGCCAGCATGACAGTAAATTCACCCCTCCACTTT. Its translation is CASMTVNSPLHF.

This clonotype came up a few times. The rearrangement links TRBV3-1 to TRBJ2-7; either TRBD1 or TRBD2 may supply D (5 bases each). The CDR3 length is 15 residues. Trimming stripped 3 bases from V and 1 base from J, with 13 bases between. Germline V gene data show CDR1 as LGHDT and CDR2 as YNNKEL (reference sequence). Written as DNA, the CDR3 is TGTGCCAGCAGCCACGCCGGGACGGGTTCCTACGAGCAGTACTTC. Its translation: CASSHAGTGSYEQYF.

A remark on this clonotype: The junction does not match germline at one end; this may be a read error. The rearrangement joins TRBV7-6 to TRBJ2-1; TRBD2 aligns across 11 bases. This CDR3 is built from 17 residues. CDR1 and CDR2 from the germline V gene are SGHVS and FNYEAQ. CDR3 loop: CASSLVTSGSSHNEQFF. The CDR3 nucleotides read TGTGCCAGCAGCTTAGTCACTAGCGGGAGCTCCCACAATGAGCAGTTCTTC. Full variable domain (missing parts from reference TRBV7-6 and TRBJ2-1): GAGVSQSPRYKVTKRGQDVALRCDPISGHVSLYWYRQALGQGPEFLTYFNYEAQQDKSGLPNDRFSAERPEGSISTLTIQRTEQRDSAMYRCASSLVTSGSSHNEQFFGPGTRLTVL.